This TCR beta chain was sequenced during a study of cytotoxic CD8 clonotypes in ibrutinib-treated CLL. Study-wide findings and caveats: Sustained-remission and progressing patients were not sampled at matched times. Public clonotypes, found uncommonly, either contracted or stayed stable on treatment. Ibrutinib response saw clonality rise, and progression saw it return toward baseline. Researchers report that baseline clonality outpaced age-matched healthy donors and tracked circulating CD8+ T-cell counts.

Clones were read by immunoSEQ multiplex PCR, and TCRdb kept only the in-frame ones, dropping some. Of approximately 200,000 clones listed, around 70% were seen once; the top ten hold 13%. To note about this clone: Antigen unknown.

The CDR3 totals 14 residues. CDR1 and CDR2 from the germline V gene are SGDLS and YYNGEE. The V end was cut by 0 bases, the J end by 0 bases, with 7 bases between. The chain employs TRBV9 and TRBJ2-7, with D uncertain. This specimen was PBMCs, taken after 24 months of ibrutinib treatment. The source is a human donor with chronic lymphocytic leukemia. CDR3 in amino acids: CASSVGRSSYEQYF. CDR3 nucleotides: TGTGCCAGCAGCGTAGGCAGAAGCTCCTACGAGCAGTACTTC.